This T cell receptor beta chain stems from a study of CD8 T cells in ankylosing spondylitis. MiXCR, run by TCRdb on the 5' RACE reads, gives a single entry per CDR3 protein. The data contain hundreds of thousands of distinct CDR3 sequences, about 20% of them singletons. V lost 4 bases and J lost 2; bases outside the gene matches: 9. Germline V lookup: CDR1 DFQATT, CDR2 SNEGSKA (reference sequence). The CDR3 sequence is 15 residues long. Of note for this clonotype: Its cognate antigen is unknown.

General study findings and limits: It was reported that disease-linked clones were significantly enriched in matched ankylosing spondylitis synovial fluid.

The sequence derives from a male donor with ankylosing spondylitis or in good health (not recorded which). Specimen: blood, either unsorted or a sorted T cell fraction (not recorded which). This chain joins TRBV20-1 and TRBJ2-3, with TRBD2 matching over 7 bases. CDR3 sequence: CSANPGTTYTDTQYF. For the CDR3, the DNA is TGCAGTGCTAATCCCGGGACTACCTACACAGATACGCAGTATTTT.